Listed below are T cell receptor beta chains from one sample, sequenced in a study of vaccination and CD4 T cells after COVID-19. No antigen has been identified for these receptors. TCRdb re-analysed the PCR reads in MiXCR, keeping a single row per CDR3 protein. The data hold about 20,000 distinct CDR3 sequences, with 53% observed a single time. The sequencing here drew on CD4+ T cells from blood, cultured in vitro, taken before SARS-CoV-2 vaccination. The receptors here all came from a human donor who had recovered from COVID-19. Each CDR3 is given with its conserved first and last residue. D genes are given only for firm matches. Size values are once, few and many counts, or a class for expanded clones, and some rows have none.

clone_size: .
v_call: TRBV7-8
j_call: TRBJ1-4
d_call: .
cdr3_aa: CASSLIVGQGLVEKLFF
cdr3_nt: TGTGCCAGCAGCTTAATTGTTGGGCAGGGGTTGGTTGAAAAACTGTTTTTT

clone_size: few
v_call: TRBV25-1
j_call: TRBJ2-2
d_call: .
cdr3_aa: CASSEQGLHTGELFF
cdr3_nt: TGTGCCAGCAGTGAACAGGGGCTACACACCGGGGAGCTGTTTTTT

clone_size: .
v_call: TRBV20-1
j_call: TRBJ1-6
d_call: TRBD1
cdr3_aa: CSAPIPTGATRPLHF
cdr3_nt: TGCAGTGCTCCGATCCCGACAGGGGCGACGCGACCCCTCCACTTT

clone_size: .
v_call: TRBV7-9
j_call: TRBJ2-1
d_call: TRBD1
cdr3_aa: CASSLSQGVIEQFF
cdr3_nt: TGTGCCAGCAGCTTAAGTCAGGGGGTTATTGAGCAGTTCTTC

clone_size: .
v_call: TRBV20-1
j_call: TRBJ2-3
d_call: .
cdr3_aa: CSVAAGALLGDTQYF
cdr3_nt: TGCAGTGTCGCGGCTGGCGCCCTCCTCGGGGATACGCAGTATTTT

clone_size: few
v_call: TRBV6-2/TRBV6-3
j_call: TRBJ2-3
d_call: TRBD1
cdr3_aa: CASSPGTGHTDTQYF
cdr3_nt: TGTGCCAGCAGCCCCGGGACAGGGCACACAGATACGCAGTATTTT

clone_size: .
v_call: TRBV7-2
j_call: TRBJ2-3
d_call: .
cdr3_aa: CASSLAQNRRVYSDTQYF
cdr3_nt: TGTGCCAGCAGCTTAGCCCAAAACCGCAGGGTGTATTCAGATACGCAGTATTTT

clone_size: .
v_call: TRBV2
j_call: TRBJ1-6
d_call: .
cdr3_aa: CASRADTAGSPLHF
cdr3_nt: TGTGCCAGCAGGGCCGACACCGCAGGTTCACCCCTCCACTTT

clone_size: .
v_call: TRBV7-9
j_call: TRBJ2-1
d_call: TRBD1
cdr3_aa: CASSLGTGYNEQFF
cdr3_nt: TGTGCCAGCAGCTTAGGGACAGGCTACAATGAGCAGTTCTTC

clone_size: .
v_call: TRBV20-1
j_call: TRBJ2-2
d_call: .
cdr3_aa: CSAMPRAGELFF
cdr3_nt: TGCAGTGCTATGCCCCGGGCCGGGGAGCTGTTTTTT

clone_size: .
v_call: TRBV7-6
j_call: TRBJ2-3
d_call: TRBD2
cdr3_aa: CASSTGLAVGTDTQYF
cdr3_nt: TGTGCCAGCAGCACGGGACTAGCGGTGGGCACAGATACGCAGTATTTT

clone_size: .
v_call: TRBV20-1
j_call: TRBJ2-5
d_call: .
cdr3_aa: CSARRGDRDQETQYF
cdr3_nt: TGCAGTGCTCGGCGGGGGGACAGGGACCAAGAGACCCAGTACTTC